This note documents a single T cell receptor (beta chain) sequence. This sample was taken from a study of T cell responses to AZD1222 COVID-19 vaccine. This CDR3 has 13 residues. V was clipped by 3 bases and J by 2 bases, with 8 bases between them. Germline V gene sequence: CDR1 GTSNPN, CDR2 SVGIG (reference sequence). Using immunoSEQ multiplex PCR, the repertoire was profiled, and TCRdb retains in-frame clones only, with some absent. The sample has some 180,000 clones; around 94% are singletons. Sequenced here: peripheral blood, sampled 28 days after the second dose of the MenACWY control vaccine. The chain couples TRBV30 to TRBJ1-5, with D unclear. The clonotype was recovered from an adult who received the MenACWY meningococcal vaccine as a control. The CDR3 DNA sequence: TGTGCCTGGAGCGTTAATGGCAATCAGCCCCAGCATTTT. Its protein is CAWSVNGNQPQHF.